The TCR beta chain described here comes from a study of cytomegalovirus exposure and HLA in healthy donors. PCR employed 60 Vbeta and 13 Jbeta primers. Produced via immunoSEQ multiplex PCR; TCRdb's table is partial and in-frame only. There are roughly 100,000 clones in the sample; less than 85% occur only once, and more than 8% lies in the top ten. The clonotype originates from a man in his forties in good health and CMV-seropositive. Sequenced: PBMCs.

As DNA, the CDR3 is TGTGCCAGCAGCTTGGAGGGACAGGGTAGCTATGGCTACACCTTC. It codes for CASSLEGQGSYGYTF. V usage is TRBV5-5 and J usage is TRBJ1-2; 9 bases fit TRBD1. Per germline, CDR1 SGHKS and CDR2 YYEKEE (reference sequence). V dropped 0 bases and J dropped 4; count of bases not matched to a gene: 4. The CDR3 length is 15 residues.